What follows are 4 T cell receptor beta chains derived from one specimen sequenced in a study of blood T cell repertoires in COVID-19. Measured with immunoSEQ multiplex PCR; TCRdb has only the in-frame clones, and not every one. The sample gives approximately 190,000 clones, roughly 87% of which show up once; about 22% is in the top ten. The sequenced sample was peripheral blood. The receptors were gathered from a man aged 60 to 75 with active or convalescent COVID-19.

V gene TRBV19 combines with J gene TRBJ1-1, with a tentative D call TRBD1 (5 bases). Germline V CDR1 and CDR2: LNHDA, SQIVND (reference sequence). Deletions cut 3 bases from V and 0 bases from J, with 8 bases between. CDR3 length: 14 residues. CDR3 sequence: CASSIPRVNTEAFF. The DNA for the CDR3 is TGTGCCAGTAGTATCCCCAGGGTGAACACTGAAGCTTTCTTT.

V usage is TRBV7-2 and J usage is TRBJ2-5, with D possibly being TRBD2 (6 bases). Germline CDR1 SGHTA, CDR2 FQGNSA. The CDR3 totals 15 residues. The V and J ends lost 3 bases and 6 bases respectively, with 17 bases between them. The CDR3 loop is CASSFDRDSFQTQYF. DNA for the CDR3: TGTGCCAGCAGCTTTGACCGGGACTCCTTTCAGACCCAGTACTTC.

The genes are TRBV2 and TRBJ2-7; tentatively, D is TRBD1 (5 bases). The V end lost 6 bases, the J end lost 5 bases, and 11 bases lay between the germline ends. Germline-derived CDR1 and CDR2 are SNHLY and FYNNEI. The CDR3 is made up of 12 amino acids. Here the CDR3 reads CASRQDGHEQYF. The CDR3 nucleotides are TGTGCCAGCAGACAGGACGGTCACGAGCAGTACTTC.

The chain has TRBV7-3 and TRBJ2-6; D uncertain. Trimming shortened V by 2 bases and J by 4 bases, and 9 bases separated the two germline ends. This CDR3 has 15 amino acids. Germline V gene sequence: CDR1 SGHTA, CDR2 FQGTGA. The CDR3 DNA is TGTGCCAGCAGCTTAGTCCTTGGCGGGGCCAACGTCCTGACTTTC. The encoded protein is CASSLVLGGANVLTF.